This T cell receptor (beta chain) was retrieved from a study of control samples from healthy donors and cancer patients. The CDR3 totals 16 residues. Germline CDR1 and CDR2: KGHSH and LQKENI. V lost 2 bases to trimming and J lost 4 bases, with 15 bases between them. The data were produced by immunoSEQ multiplex PCR, yet TCRdb's version contains in-frame clones alone and is incomplete. The sample lists some 90,000 clones, about 88% occurring once. The origin of this receptor is a woman between 45 and 65 years old in good health. V gene TRBV18 combines with J gene TRBJ1-5, with D perhaps matching TRBD1 (5 bases). What was sequenced was blood. The CDR3 coding sequence is TGTGCCAGCTCACCAGGGGGGGGTTGGGGTAATCAGCCCCAGCATTTT. It encodes CASSPGGGWGNQPQHF.